What follows are 2 T cell receptor beta chains derived from one specimen sequenced in a study of OX40 agonist ivuxolimab in advanced cancers. The table came from immunoSEQ multiplex PCR; TCRdb's copy has only in-frame clones and leaves some out. The sample consists of 30,000 to 40,000 clones, 65% to 90% of them appearing once. The sequences come from CD4+ or CD8+ T cells sorted from blood, collected in a trial of the OX40 agonist ivuxolimab. These receptors all come from an adult with an advanced solid tumor such as melanoma, head and neck, liver or kidney cancer.

The sample holds one count of this clone. The chain has TRBV6-1 and TRBJ2-7; D call uncertain. Germline CDR1 MNHNS, CDR2 SASEGT. The germline V and J ends were trimmed by 8 bases and 5 bases, with 19 bases remaining between them. This CDR3 is 14 amino acids long. CDR3 in amino acids: CASLREVMGDEQYF. CDR3 sequence (DNA): TGTGCCAGCCTTCGTGAAGTGATGGGCGACGAGCAGTACTTC.

The sample holds a few counts of this clone. The chain couples TRBV6-1 to TRBJ1-6; D gene unclear. V lost 9 bases, J lost 14 bases, and 11 bases lay in between. The germline CDR1 and CDR2 sequences are MNHNS and SASEGT. The CDR3 has 10 residues. CDR3 sequence (DNA): TGTGCCAGATATCAAGTCGCCCTCCACTTT. It is translated as CARYQVALHF.